This TCR beta chain is drawn from a study of cytomegalovirus exposure and HLA in healthy donors. Study-wide findings and caveats: The listing of about 150 TCR beta chains classed them as cytomegalovirus-associated. Fewer N-insertions than the roughly 670-donor mean were reportedly shown by an Asian-associated ancestry cluster in a later analysis.

To note about this clone: What it binds is not known.

A multiplex PCR was run with 60 Vbeta primers and 13 Jbeta primers. Clones were sequenced by immunoSEQ multiplex PCR, and TCRdb holds only the in-frame ones, with some missing. The table records around 130,000 clones, about 62% of them present only once. Trimming stripped 3 bases from V and 2 bases from J, with 15 bases between. This CDR3 has 15 amino acids. Germline V CDR1 and CDR2: SGDLS, YYNGEE. This clonotype originated in a woman between 40 and 50 years old in good health and CMV-seropositive. Specimen: PBMCs. This sequence joins TRBV9 and TRBJ2-7; the D gene is possibly TRBD1 (6 bases). CDR3 sequence (DNA): TGTGCCAGCAGCGCCGACAGGAAAGGAACCTACGAGCAGTACTTC. This encodes CASSADRKGTYEQYF.